Below are 27 T cell receptor beta chains sequenced from a single sample in a study of T cells expressing NK-cell markers. TCRdb re-called the 5' RACE reads and gives one entry per CDR3 protein, without DNA. The table for this sample gives a few hundred thousand distinct CDR3 sequences. The material sequenced was blood T cells: a sorted CD56 or NKG2C T cell subset, CD4+ or CD8+ T cells, or bulk PBMC T cells (not recorded which). These receptors were taken from a woman aged 45-65 years in good health.

This rearrangement joins TRBV29-1 to TRBJ2-3; absent DNA, TCRdb's TRBD2 call cannot be checked. From germline, CDR1 is SQVTM and CDR2 ANQGSEA. The CDR3 loop spans 12 amino acids. The CDR3 region is CSVGEGGNTQYF.

The chain is built from TRBV12-3 or TRBV12-4 and TRBJ1-4. The CDR3 is 14 amino acids. The CDR3 sequence: CASSFAGVGEKLFF.

V gene TRBV20-1 combines with J gene TRBJ2-3; TCRdb gives TRBD2 as the D gene, but with no DNA this cannot be confirmed. This CDR3 has 19 amino acids. Per the germline V gene, CDR1 is DFQATT and CDR2 is SNEGSKA (reference sequence). The CDR3: CSARGGGLAGVHLTDTQYF.

The gene calls are TRBV11-2 and TRBJ1-1; checking the TCRdb D call of TRBD1 is not possible without DNA. The CDR3 has 17 amino acids. The germline V gene encodes CDR1 SGHAT and CDR2 FQNNGV. The chain's CDR3 is CASSPLGGRNLNTEAFF.

The chain couples TRBV27 to TRBJ2-3; there is no DNA to check the TCRdb D call of TRBD1. The germline CDR1 and CDR2 sequences are MNHEY and SMNVEV (reference sequence). This CDR3 has 13 amino acids. CDR3 sequence reads: CASTNSGTDTQYF.

The chain couples TRBV6-2 or TRBV6-3 to TRBJ2-1; TCRdb outputs TRBD2, but without DNA this stays unchecked. The length of the CDR3 is 21 residues. Germline CDR1 MNHEY, CDR2 SVGEGT. The CDR3 loop is CASRGGGQTSGRHLSYNEQFF.

The J gene is TRBJ2-5, the V gene TRBV20-1; TCRdb picks TRBD2, but there is no DNA to check that call. The CDR3 consists of 13 residues. Per germline, CDR1 DFQATT and CDR2 SNEGSKA (reference sequence). This CDR3 is CSARGTFQETQYF.

The V and J genes are TRBV5-1 and TRBJ2-5; the D gene TCRdb calls, TRBD1, cannot be checked with no DNA. Per germline, CDR1 SGHRS and CDR2 YFSETQ. The CDR3 sequence is 15 residues long. The CDR3 reads CASSLTGGWIETQYF. The variable domain in full, with the rest retrieved from reference TRBV5-1 and TRBJ2-5, is KAGVTQTPRYLIKTRGQQVTLSCSPISGHRSVSWYQQTPGQGLQFLFEYFSETQRNKGNFPGRFSGRQFSNSRSEMNVSTLELGDSALYLCASSLTGGWIETQYFGPGTRLLVL.

The J gene is TRBJ1-5, the V gene TRBV5-6; without DNA, the TCRdb call of TRBD1 cannot be checked. The CDR3 runs to 15 residues. Per germline, CDR1 SGHDT and CDR2 YYEEEE. CDR3 protein: CASSLALGGNQPQHF.

The chain couples TRBV7-8 to TRBJ2-3; the D call of TRBD2 rests on TCRdb alone, since no DNA is present to check it. The CDR3 sequence is 16 residues long. The germline CDR1 and CDR2 sequences are SGHVS and FQNEAQ. This CDR3 reads CASSQWAGDFTDTQYF.

J is TRBJ2-1 and V is TRBV24-1; TCRdb indicates TRBD2, and absent DNA this call remains unverified. Germline assignment: CDR1 KGHDR and CDR2 SFDVKD. This CDR3 contains 11 residues. CDR3 amino acids: CATMGDGRIFF.

The chain recombines TRBV20-1 with TRBJ2-3; the D call of TRBD2 rests on TCRdb alone, since no DNA is present to check it. From germline, CDR1 is DFQATT and CDR2 SNEGSKA (reference sequence). The CDR3 consists of 14 residues. The CDR3 here is CSAPAGAKSDTQYF.

J is TRBJ2-7 and V is TRBV14; no DNA is available, so the TRBD1 call from TCRdb remains unchecked. The CDR3 is 15 amino acids. Germline CDR1 and CDR2: SGHDN and FVKESK. The CDR3: CASSLIQGIMVEQYF.

This rearrangement joins TRBV20-1 to TRBJ2-1; TCRdb reports TRBD2, a call that lacks DNA to check it against. The CDR3 extends over 16 amino acids. Germline lookup yields CDR1 DFQATT and CDR2 SNEGSKA (reference sequence). CDR3 loop: CSAQRGTSGRADEQFF.

The rearrangement uses TRBV5-1 and TRBJ2-3. The CDR3 extends over 15 amino acids. CDR1 and CDR2 from the germline V gene are SGHRS and YFSETQ. The CDR3 spells CASSLAGVGTDTQYF.

The V and J genes are TRBV7-9 and TRBJ2-1; TCRdb gives TRBD1 as the D gene, but with no DNA this cannot be confirmed. Germline loops: CDR1 SEHNR, CDR2 FQNEAQ (reference sequence). This CDR3 comprises 11 residues. This chain's CDR3 is CASSLDGGQFF. The variable domain in full, with the rest retrieved from reference TRBV7-9 and TRBJ2-1, is DTGVSQNPRHKITKRGQNVTFRCDPISEHNRLYWYRQTLGQGPEFLTYFQNEAQLEKSRLLSDRFSAERPKGSFSTLEIQRTEQGDSAMYLCASSLDGGQFFGPGTRLTVL.

V and J are TRBV12-3 or TRBV12-4 and TRBJ2-1; TCRdb lists TRBD2, though no DNA is available to test this call. This CDR3 is 14 amino acids long. CDR3 region: CATSDFLGENEQFF.

The chain joins TRBV5-1 to TRBJ2-4. CDR3 length: 14 amino acids. Germline values: CDR1 SGHRS, CDR2 YFSETQ. CDR3 in amino acids: CASSLNAAKNIQYF.

The chain combines TRBV6-1 with TRBJ1-4. Germline CDR1 reads MNHNS; CDR2 reads SASEGT. This CDR3 region has 16 residues. The CDR3 reads CASTSRAPGLGEKLFF.

The CDR3: CASSGRVTRLLSGANVLTF. The genes are TRBV3-1 and TRBJ2-6. From germline, CDR1 is LGHDT and CDR2 YNNKEL (reference sequence). CDR3 size: 19 residues. Combining the CDR3 with reference TRBV3-1 and TRBJ2-6 gives the whole variable domain DTAVSQTPKYLVTQMGNDKSIKCEQNLGHDTMYWYKQDSKKFLKIMFSYNNKELIINETVPNRFSPKSPDKAHLNLHINSLELGDSAVYFCASSGRVTRLLSGANVLTFGAGSRLTVL.

The V call is TRBV12-3 or TRBV12-4, the J call TRBJ1-2; TCRdb names TRBD1, which stays unverified in the absence of DNA. The CDR3 is 14 residues long. The CDR3 reads CASSPPTGNYGYTF.

V is TRBV6-4 and J is TRBJ2-2; TCRdb's D call, TRBD1, is unchecked because there is no DNA. CDR3 size: 13 residues. CDR1 is MRHNA and CDR2 is SNTAGT in the germline V gene. CDR3 sequence: CASSEVGQRELFF.

CDR3 protein: CASSAHGQANEQYF. This chain connects TRBV25-1 to TRBJ2-7; absent DNA, TCRdb's TRBD1 call cannot be checked. The CDR3 is 14 amino acids. Per germline, CDR1 MGHDK and CDR2 SYGVNS.

The chain couples TRBV11-2 to TRBJ2-3; TCRdb reports TRBD2, a call that lacks DNA to check it against. The CDR3 contains 17 residues. Per germline, CDR1 SGHAT and CDR2 FQNNGV. The CDR3 spells CASSSLRAGGLRDTQYF.

This sequence joins TRBV27 and TRBJ2-6. Per germline, CDR1 MNHEY and CDR2 SMNVEV (reference sequence). The CDR3 totals 15 residues. This chain's CDR3 is CASSLVTPGANVLTF.

The chain carries TRBV12-3 or TRBV12-4 and TRBJ1-3; there is no DNA to check the TCRdb D call of TRBD1. The CDR3 is 16 amino acids. CDR3 region: CASCRLSPFSGNTIYF.

The gene calls are TRBV4-1 and TRBJ1-3. The CDR3 covers 15 residues. The germline gives CDR1 MGHRA, CDR2 YSYEKL. This CDR3 reads CASSQGPLSGNTIYF.